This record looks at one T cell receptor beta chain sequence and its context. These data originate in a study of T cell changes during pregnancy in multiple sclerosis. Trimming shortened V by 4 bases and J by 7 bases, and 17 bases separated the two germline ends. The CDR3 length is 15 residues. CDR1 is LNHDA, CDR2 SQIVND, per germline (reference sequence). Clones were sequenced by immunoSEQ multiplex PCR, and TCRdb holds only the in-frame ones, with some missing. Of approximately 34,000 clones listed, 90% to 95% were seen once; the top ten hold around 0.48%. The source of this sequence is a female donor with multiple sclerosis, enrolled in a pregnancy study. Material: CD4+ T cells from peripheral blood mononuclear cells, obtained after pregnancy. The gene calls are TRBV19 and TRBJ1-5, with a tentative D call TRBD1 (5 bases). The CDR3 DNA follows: TGTGCCAGTAGTAGCAGGTCGGGGGGAGAGCAGCCCCAGCATTTT. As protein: CASSSRSGGEQPQHF.